Listed here are 14 T cell receptor beta chains from one sample, sequenced in a study of blood T cells in healthy people across ages. A second PCR, run for about 7 to 11 cycles, used a sample-barcoded 5' primer plus a J-beta primer mix. Via MiXCR, TCRdb re-called the 5' RACE reads, giving one row per CDR3 protein. The sample lists 550,000 to 750,000 distinct CDR3 sequences; around 21% were seen once. Sequenced input: blood. The receptor set was obtained from an older man in good health.

This clonotype turned up a few times. This chain uses TRBV28 with TRBJ2-3; D is uncertain. There are 18 residues in the CDR3. CDR1 is MDHEN, CDR2 SYDVKM, per germline. With 3 bases removed from V and 0 bases from J, the gap between germline ends came to 19 bases. In DNA form, the CDR3 reads TGTGCCAGCAGTTTTCTCGGAGAAGCCCGTTCTAGCACAGATACGCAGTATTTT. This codes for CASSFLGEARSSTDTQYF.

The sample holds a few counts of this clonotype. V and J are TRBV19 and TRBJ2-7; 13 bases match TRBD2. CDR3 length: 16 residues. CDR1 and CDR2 (germline): LNHDA, SQIVND (reference sequence). Trimming cost V 6 bases and J 4 bases; bases outside gene matches: 9. The chain's CDR3 is CASSPGLAGEGYEQYF. The CDR3 region has the DNA TGTGCCAGTAGCCCCGGACTAGCGGGAGAAGGGTACGAGCAGTACTTC.

The sample holds a few counts of this clonotype. The chain combines TRBV4-1 with TRBJ1-5, with a weak D call TRBD1 (6 bases). Trimming cost V 1 base and J 11 bases, with 18 bases left between them. The CDR3 runs to 15 residues. Looked up from germline, CDR1 is MGHRA and CDR2 is YSYEKL. The CDR3 nucleotides read TGCGCCAGCAGCCAAGTCTCGACAGGTGGCTATTCCCAGCATTTT. It encodes CASSQVSTGGYSQHF.

The chain combines TRBV20-1 with TRBJ2-1; D may match TRBD1 or TRBD2 (5 bases each). CDR1 and CDR2 (germline): DFQATT, SNEGSKA (reference sequence). The CDR3 is 13 amino acids. V lost 6 bases to trimming and J lost 12 bases, with 21 bases between them. CDR3 sequence reads: CSAIGTLRVVQFF. The DNA of the CDR3 is TGCAGTGCGATCGGGACCCTAAGGGTGGTGCAGTTCTTC.

This clonotype has a handful of counts. This chain uses TRBV11-2 with TRBJ1-2; 7 positions agree with TRBD1. After removal of 5 bases from V and 3 bases from J, the junction contained 9 bases not matched to a gene. The CDR3 has 15 residues. Per the germline V gene, CDR1 is SGHAT and CDR2 is FQNNGV. The CDR3: CASSTTGISDYGYTF. CDR3 DNA sequence: TGTGCCAGCAGCACGACAGGGATATCGGACTATGGCTACACCTTC.

This clonotype was counted ten times or more. The CDR3 is CSARDKSGQATDTQYF. DNA for the CDR3: TGCAGTGCTAGAGATAAAAGCGGGCAGGCCACAGATACGCAGTATTTT. V and J are TRBV20-1 and TRBJ2-3, with D possibly TRBD2 on 6 matching bases. V lost 0 bases and J lost 2, with 15 bases in between. Germline V gene sequence: CDR1 DFQATT, CDR2 SNEGSKA (reference sequence). The CDR3 is 16 amino acids.

The chain joins TRBV20-1 to TRBJ2-7; 7 bases line up with TRBD1. V was clipped by 6 bases and J by 0 bases; unmatched bases: 8. The CDR3 consists of 14 residues. Germline V gene lookup returns CDR1 DFQATT and CDR2 SNEGSKA (reference sequence). Here the CDR3 reads CSAAMTGSSYEQYF. CDR3 sequence (DNA): TGCAGTGCCGCCATGACAGGGTCCTCCTACGAGCAGTACTTC.

This clonotype was observed a few times. The rearrangement joins TRBV5-1 to TRBJ2-5; perhaps TRBD1 as D (5 bases). The J call is doubtful: the DNA matches TRBJ2-1 better. The CDR3 is 13 residues long. Germline V gene lookup returns CDR1 SGHRS and CDR2 YFSETQ. The CDR3 sequence: CASSGAQVLEQFF. The CDR3 nucleotides are TGCGCCAGCAGCGGGGCACAGGTTCTTGAGCAGTTCTTC.

This chain connects TRBV25-1 to TRBJ2-4; D is possibly TRBD1 (6 bases). Germline values: CDR1 MGHDK, CDR2 SYGVNS. CDR3 length: 14 residues. Deletions cut 7 bases from V and 6 bases from J, with 16 bases between. In DNA form, the CDR3 reads TGTGCCAGCACCGACCGTGGGGGCGCAAACATTCAGTACTTC. This codes for CASTDRGGANIQYF.

This clonotype showed up just a few times. This chain connects TRBV28 to TRBJ2-5; D possibly corresponds to TRBD2 (6 bases). The germline V and J ends were trimmed by 5 bases and 5 bases, with 15 bases remaining between them. Germline V gives CDR1 MDHEN, CDR2 SYDVKM. This CDR3 spans 14 amino acids. This CDR3 reads CASSMPRDFETQYF. CDR3 coding DNA: TGTGCCAGCAGTATGCCAAGGGACTTTGAGACCCAGTACTTC. The entire variable domain, with the rest obtained from reference TRBV28 and TRBJ2-5, is as follows: DVKVTQSSRYLVKRTGEKVFLECVQDMDHENMFWYRQDPGLGLRLIYFSYDVKMKEKGDIPEGYSVSREKKERFSLILESASTNQTSMYLCASSMPRDFETQYFGPGTRLLVL.

This clonotype turned up a few times. The chain joins TRBV7-2 to TRBJ2-1; D unresolved. CDR1 is SGHTA, CDR2 FQGNSA, per germline. The V gene lost 5 bases and the J gene lost 8 bases, with 19 bases spanning the gap. The CDR3 has 15 residues. The CDR3 region has the DNA TGTGCCAGCAGCCCTAACCGGGTGGGGTATGATGAGCAGTTCTTC. Translating it yields CASSPNRVGYDEQFF.

In its sample, this clonotype was seen a few times. The rearrangement joins TRBV29-1 to TRBJ1-2, with D possibly matching TRBD1 (6 bases). Trimming cost V 5 bases and J 8 bases, with 18 bases left between them. Germline values: CDR1 SQVTM, CDR2 ANQGSEA. This CDR3 region has 13 residues. The CDR3: CSVFAGTLRGYTF. The CDR3 DNA is TGCAGCGTTTTTGCAGGGACATTAAGGGGCTACACCTTC.

The sample holds a few counts of this clonotype. The chain employs TRBV2 and TRBJ2-1; TRBD1 matches 8 bases. Germline values: CDR1 SNHLY, CDR2 FYNNEI. The CDR3 is 12 residues long. Germline trimming cut 8 bases from V and 8 bases from J; bases unmatched to any gene: 5. The CDR3 region is CASLQGDDEQFF. DNA for the CDR3: TGTGCCAGCTTACAGGGGGACGATGAGCAGTTCTTC.

V usage is TRBV6-6 and J usage is TRBJ2-5; TRBD2 agrees at 7 bases. The DNA end favors TRBJ2-7, so the J call may be wrong. Germline CDR1 MNHNY, CDR2 SVGAGI (reference sequence). CDR3 length: 15 amino acids. The CDR3 sequence: CASSSMGGKRDEQYF. As DNA, the CDR3 is TGTGCCAGTTCGAGCATGGGGGGGAAAAGGGACGAGCAGTACTTC.